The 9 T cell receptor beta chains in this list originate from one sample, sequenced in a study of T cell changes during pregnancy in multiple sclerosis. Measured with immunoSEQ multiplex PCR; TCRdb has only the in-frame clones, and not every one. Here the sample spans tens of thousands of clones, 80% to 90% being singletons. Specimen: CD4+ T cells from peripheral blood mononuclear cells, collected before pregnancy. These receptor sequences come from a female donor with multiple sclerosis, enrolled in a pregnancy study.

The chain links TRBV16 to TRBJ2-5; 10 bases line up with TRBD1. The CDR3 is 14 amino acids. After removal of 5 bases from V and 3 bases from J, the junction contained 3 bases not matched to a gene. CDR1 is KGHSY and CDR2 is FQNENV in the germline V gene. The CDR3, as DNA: TGTGCCAGCAGCGACAGGGGGCCTAAAGAGACCCAGTACTTC. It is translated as CASSDRGPKETQYF. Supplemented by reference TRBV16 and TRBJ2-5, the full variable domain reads GEEVAQTPKHLVRGEGQKAKLYCAPIKGHSYVFWYQQVLKNEFKFLISFQNENVFDETGMPKERFSAKCLPNSPCSLEIQATKLEDSAVYFCASSDRGPKETQYFGPGTRLLVL.

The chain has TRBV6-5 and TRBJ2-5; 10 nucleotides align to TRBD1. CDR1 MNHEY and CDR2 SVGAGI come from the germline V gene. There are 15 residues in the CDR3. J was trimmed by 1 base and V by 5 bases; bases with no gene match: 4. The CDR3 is CASSRRQGAQETQYF. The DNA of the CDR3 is TGTGCCAGCAGTCGACGACAGGGGGCCCAAGAGACCCAGTACTTC.

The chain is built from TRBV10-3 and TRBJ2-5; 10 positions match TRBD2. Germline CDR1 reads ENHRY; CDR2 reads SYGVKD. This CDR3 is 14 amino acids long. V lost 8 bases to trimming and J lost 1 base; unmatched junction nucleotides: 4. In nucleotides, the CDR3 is TGTGCCATCGGGGCTAGCGGGGGCCAAGAGACCCAGTACTTC. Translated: CAIGASGGQETQYF.

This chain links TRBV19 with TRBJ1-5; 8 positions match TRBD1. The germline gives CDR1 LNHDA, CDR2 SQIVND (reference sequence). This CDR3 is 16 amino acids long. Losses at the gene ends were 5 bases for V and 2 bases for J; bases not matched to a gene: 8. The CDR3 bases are TGTGCCAGTAGTCACTTGGACAGGGTTGGCAATCAGCCCCAGCATTTT. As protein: CASSHLDRVGNQPQHF.

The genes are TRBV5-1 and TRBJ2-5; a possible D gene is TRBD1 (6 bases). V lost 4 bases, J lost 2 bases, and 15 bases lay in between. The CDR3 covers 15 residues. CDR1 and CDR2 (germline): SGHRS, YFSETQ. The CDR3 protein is CASSIRGVRQETQYF. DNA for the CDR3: TGCGCCAGCAGCATCAGGGGCGTAAGGCAAGAGACCCAGTACTTC.

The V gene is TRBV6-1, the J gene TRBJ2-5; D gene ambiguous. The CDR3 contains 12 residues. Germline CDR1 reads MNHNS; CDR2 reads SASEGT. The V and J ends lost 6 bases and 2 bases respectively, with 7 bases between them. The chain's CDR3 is CASSYSQETQYF. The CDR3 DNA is TGTGCCAGCAGCTATAGTCAAGAGACCCAGTACTTC.

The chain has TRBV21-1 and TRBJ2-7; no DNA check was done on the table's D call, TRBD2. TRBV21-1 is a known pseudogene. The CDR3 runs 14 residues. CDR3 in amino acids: CATTRSGWGYEQYF. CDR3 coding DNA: TGTGCCACCACCCGTAGCGGGTGGGGCTACGAGCAGTACTTC.

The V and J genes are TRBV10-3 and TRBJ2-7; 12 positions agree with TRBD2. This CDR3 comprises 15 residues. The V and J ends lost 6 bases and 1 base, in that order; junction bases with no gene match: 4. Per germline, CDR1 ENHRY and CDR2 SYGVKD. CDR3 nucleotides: TGTGCCATCAGCGGCGGGACTAGCGGGTCCTACGAGCAGTACTTC. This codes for CAISGGTSGSYEQYF.

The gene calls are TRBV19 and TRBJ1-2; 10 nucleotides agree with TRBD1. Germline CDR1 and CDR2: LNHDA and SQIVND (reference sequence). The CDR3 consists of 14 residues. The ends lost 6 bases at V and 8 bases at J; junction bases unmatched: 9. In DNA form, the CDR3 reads TGTGCCAGTAGGCCGTTGGGGACAGGGGACGGCTACACCTTC. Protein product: CASRPLGTGDGYTF. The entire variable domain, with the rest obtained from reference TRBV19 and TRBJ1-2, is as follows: DGGITQSPKYLFRKEGQNVTLSCEQNLNHDAMYWYRQDPGQGLRLIYYSQIVNDFQKGDIAEGYSVSREKKESFPLTVTSAQKNPTAFYLCASRPLGTGDGYTFGSGTRLTVV.